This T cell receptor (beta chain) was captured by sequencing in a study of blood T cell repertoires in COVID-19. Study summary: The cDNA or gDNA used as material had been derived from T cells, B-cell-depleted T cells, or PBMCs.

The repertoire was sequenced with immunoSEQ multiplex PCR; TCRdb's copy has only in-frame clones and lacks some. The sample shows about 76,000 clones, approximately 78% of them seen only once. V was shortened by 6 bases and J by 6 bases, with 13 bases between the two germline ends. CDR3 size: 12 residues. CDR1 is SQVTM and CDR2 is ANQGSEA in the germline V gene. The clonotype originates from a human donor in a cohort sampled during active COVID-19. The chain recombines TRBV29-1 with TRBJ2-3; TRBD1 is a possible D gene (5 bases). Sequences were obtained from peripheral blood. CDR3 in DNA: TGCAGCGTCCGACAGCCCGGGGATACGCAGTATTTT. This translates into CSVRQPGDTQYF.